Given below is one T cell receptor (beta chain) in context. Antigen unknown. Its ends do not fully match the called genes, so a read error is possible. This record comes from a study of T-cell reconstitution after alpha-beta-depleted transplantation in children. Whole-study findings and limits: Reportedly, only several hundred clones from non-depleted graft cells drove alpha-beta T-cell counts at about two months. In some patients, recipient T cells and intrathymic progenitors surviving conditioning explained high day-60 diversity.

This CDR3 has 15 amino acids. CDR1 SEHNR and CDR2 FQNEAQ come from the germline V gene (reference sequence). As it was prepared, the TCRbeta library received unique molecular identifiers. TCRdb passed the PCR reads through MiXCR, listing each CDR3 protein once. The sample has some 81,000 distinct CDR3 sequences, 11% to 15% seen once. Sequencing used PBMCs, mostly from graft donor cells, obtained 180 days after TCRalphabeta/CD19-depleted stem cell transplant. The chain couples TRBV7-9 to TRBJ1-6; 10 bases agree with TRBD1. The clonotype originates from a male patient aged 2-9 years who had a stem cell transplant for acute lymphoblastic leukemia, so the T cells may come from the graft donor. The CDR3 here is CATSLKGQGNSPLHF. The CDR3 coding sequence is TGTGCCACCAGCTTAAAGGGACAGGGGAATTCACCCCTCCACTTT.